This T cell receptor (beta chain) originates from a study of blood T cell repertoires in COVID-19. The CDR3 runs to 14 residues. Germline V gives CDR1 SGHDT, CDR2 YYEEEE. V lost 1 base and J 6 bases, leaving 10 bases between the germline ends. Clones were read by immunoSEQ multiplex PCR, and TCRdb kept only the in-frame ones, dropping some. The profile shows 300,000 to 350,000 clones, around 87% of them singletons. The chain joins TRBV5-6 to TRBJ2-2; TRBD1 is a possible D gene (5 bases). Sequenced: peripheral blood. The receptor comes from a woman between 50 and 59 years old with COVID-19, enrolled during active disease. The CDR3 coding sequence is TGTGCCAGCAGCTTGCTCACAGGAGCCGGGGAGCTGTTTTTT. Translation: CASSLLTGAGELFF. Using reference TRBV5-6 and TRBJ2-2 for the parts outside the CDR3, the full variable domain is DAGVTQSPTHLIKTRGQQVTLRCSPKSGHDTVSWYQQALGQGPQFIFQYYEEEERQRGNFPDRFSGHQFPNYSSELNVNALLLGDSALYLCASSLLTGAGELFFGEGSRLTVL.